This TCR beta chain stems from a study of shared clonotypes between healthy human individuals. On the study more broadly: Three CD4 naive, three CD4 memory, two CD8 naive and one CD8 memory plate were used per donor. Study-wide findings and caveats: The sharing of 4.5% to 5% of naive CD4 clonotypes was seen across several donors.

Sorted-subset replicate PCR reactions contained 200 ng DNA, corresponding to tens of thousands of T cell genomes. Clones were read by immunoSEQ multiplex PCR, and TCRdb kept only the in-frame ones, dropping some. The sample holds about 1.5 million clones, around 95% seen once. The CDR3 sequence is 17 residues long. V shed 4 bases, J shed 0 bases, and the junction held 11 bases outside the gene matches. Germline V gene sequence: CDR1 SGHRS, CDR2 YFSETQ. This clone has a single count. Its antigen is not identified. The TCR comes from a man aged 30 to 45 in good health. Sequences were obtained from naive CD4+ T cells sorted from blood. As to subset: CD45RA+ positively selected. This chain connects TRBV5-1 to TRBJ2-5; TRBD1 matches at 8 bases. CDR3 nucleotides: TGCGCCAGCAGCCTTCCAGGACAGGGAAAATACCAAGAGACCCAGTACTTC. Protein sequence: CASSLPGQGKYQETQYF. The full variable domain, rest sourced from reference TRBV5-1 and TRBJ2-5, is KAGVTQTPRYLIKTRGQQVTLSCSPISGHRSVSWYQQTPGQGLQFLFEYFSETQRNKGNFPGRFSGRQFSNSRSEMNVSTLELGDSALYLCASSLPGQGKYQETQYFGPGTRLLVL.